The 23 T cell receptor beta chains presented below share a single source sample, sequenced in a study of blood T cell repertoires in COVID-19 (dated by TCRdb to the early 2020s). The library was produced with the immunoSEQ multiplex PCR assay. TCRdb stores this immuneACCESS table with in-frame sequences only. Part of the clones is absent; in the studies checked, under half of the shortfall reflects unresolved V genes, and no reason is known for the rest. The sample contains roughly 50,000 clones, 65% to 85% of them found a single time. Together, the top ten hold more than 13% of the sample. The sequencing sample was made of peripheral blood. The receptors derive from a human donor with active or convalescent COVID-19. The donor label of this sample is uncertain.

This clone was seen a few times. The chain joins TRBV2 to TRBJ1-4, with 11 bases identical to TRBD1. The CDR3 consists of 15 residues. V gave up 6 bases and J gave up 10 bases; unmatched junction bases: 10. Germline V gives CDR1 SNHLY, CDR2 FYNNEI. Written as DNA, the CDR3 is TGTGCCAGCAGCTTCGCCGGGACAGGGGGTGGAAAACTGTTTTTT. As protein: CASSFAGTGGGKLFF.

The chain employs TRBV4-1 and TRBJ2-3; no firm D call. Germline lookup yields CDR1 MGHRA and CDR2 YSYEKL. V lost 3 bases, J lost 4 bases, and 11 bases lay in between. CDR3 length: 14 residues. In DNA, the CDR3 is TGCGCCAGCAGCCATCCCAGTTACGCAGATACGCAGTATTTT. Amino acid sequence: CASSHPSYADTQYF.

This clone was counted many times. This sample also contains other DNA sequences that code for the same CDR3. V and J are TRBV11-3 and TRBJ2-7; no firm D call. V gave up 6 bases and J gave up 2 bases, with 5 bases separating them. Germline CDR1 SGHNT, CDR2 YENEEA. The CDR3 runs 11 residues. The CDR3 DNA follows: TGTGCCAGCAGTTATACCTACGAGCAGTACTTC. It is translated as CASSYTYEQYF.

The CDR3 DNA sequence: TGCGCCAGCAGCTTGGTAACTAGCGGGAGGAATGAGCAGTTCTTC. As protein: CASSLVTSGRNEQFF. The chain couples TRBV5-1 to TRBJ2-1, with 12 bases fitting TRBD2. J lost 7 bases, V lost 0 bases, and 2 bases had no gene match. CDR1 and CDR2 (germline): SGHRS, YFSETQ. This CDR3 has 15 amino acids.

This clone occurred once. The V gene is TRBV24-1, the J gene TRBJ2-7; D might be TRBD2 (5 bases). With 2 bases removed from V and 7 bases from J, the gap between germline ends came to 11 bases. CDR1 and CDR2 (germline): KGHDR, SFDVKD. This CDR3 has 13 amino acids. The CDR3 DNA reads TGTGCCACCAGTGATTCCCCGTCGGGGGAGCAGTACTTC. This sequence encodes CATSDSPSGEQYF.

The chain couples TRBV7-8 to TRBJ1-5; D may be TRBD1 (5 bases). From germline, CDR1 is SGHVS and CDR2 FQNEAQ. V dropped 6 bases and J dropped 1 base, with 19 bases sitting between them. The CDR3 consists of 17 residues. The DNA for the CDR3 is TGTGCCAGCAGGCCGGGCATTTCGGGGGAAAGCAATCAGCCCCAGCATTTT. This translates into CASRPGISGESNQPQHF.

Only one count was recorded for this clone. The J gene is TRBJ2-3, the V gene TRBV2, with 10 positions matching TRBD2. J gave up 5 bases and V 3 bases, and 8 bases lay outside the gene matches. CDR1 is SNHLY and CDR2 is FYNNEI in the germline V gene. The CDR3 is 16 amino acids. CDR3 protein: CASSDPSGRGRDTQYF. CDR3 nucleotide sequence: TGTGCCAGCAGTGACCCGAGCGGGAGGGGACGAGATACGCAGTATTTT.

The chain carries TRBV28 and TRBJ1-4, with D perhaps TRBD1 (6 bases). The V end was cut by 6 bases, the J end by 2 bases, with 13 bases between. The CDR3 loop spans 15 amino acids. CDR1 is MDHEN and CDR2 is SYDVKM in the germline V gene. DNA of the CDR3: TGTGCCAGCAGCTTAGGGGGGGGCACTAATGAAAAACTGTTTTTT. This gives the protein CASSLGGGTNEKLFF.

This clone has just one count. The rearrangement uses TRBV29-1 and TRBJ2-7; the D gene is possibly TRBD1 (5 bases). The CDR3 sequence is 14 residues long. V was clipped by 6 bases and J by 2 bases, with 17 bases between them. Germline V gene data show CDR1 as SQVTM and CDR2 as ANQGSEA. The CDR3 here is CSVDDAGPTYEQYF. The DNA for the CDR3 is TGCAGCGTCGATGATGCAGGGCCGACCTACGAGCAGTACTTC.

V is TRBV5-1 and J is TRBJ2-7, with D tentatively TRBD1 (6 bases). The CDR3 extends over 14 amino acids. Trimming pared 4 bases from V and 3 bases from J, leaving 14 bases between. Germline V gene lookup returns CDR1 SGHRS and CDR2 YFSETQ. DNA for the CDR3: TGCGCCAGCAGCATCGGGACATATTACTACGAGCAGTACTTC. This gives the protein CASSIGTYYYEQYF.

As for this clone: The same CDR3 also results from other DNA sequences found in this sample. The chain combines TRBV3-1 (or the pseudogene TRBV3-2) with TRBJ2-7; 8 bases agree with TRBD2. Trimming took 1 base from V and 2 from J; bases not matched to a gene: 10. CDR1 and CDR2 from the germline V gene are LGHDT and YNNKEL (reference sequence). This CDR3 region has 17 residues. The CDR3 DNA follows: TGTGCCAGCAGCCAAGGGGGGATCGCGGGGGGCCCCTACGAGCAGTACTTC. Protein sequence: CASSQGGIAGGPYEQYF.

J is TRBJ2-3 and V is TRBV6-2 or TRBV6-3; TRBD1 might be the D (6 bases). V lost 5 bases, J lost 4 bases, and 16 bases lay in between. The germline gives CDR1 MNHEY, CDR2 SVGEGT. This CDR3 is 15 amino acids long. The CDR3 loop is CASSITGSVADTQYF. CDR3 DNA sequence: TGTGCCAGCAGTATTACAGGGTCGGTAGCAGATACGCAGTATTTT.

The chain recombines TRBV7-2 with TRBJ2-1; tentative D call: TRBD1 (7 bases). With 2 bases removed from V and 15 bases from J, the gap between germline ends came to 23 bases. The CDR3 consists of 15 residues. CDR1 is SGHTA and CDR2 is FQGNSA in the germline V gene. This chain's CDR3 is CASSLRDRAGPCPFF. CDR3 nucleotides: TGTGCCAGCAGCTTACGCGACAGGGCGGGGCCTTGTCCGTTCTTC.

The V gene is TRBV14, the J gene TRBJ2-7, with 10 positions matching TRBD2. This CDR3 has 17 residues. The V gene end was trimmed by 5 bases and the J gene end by 4 bases; junction bases not matched to a gene: 14. CDR1 and CDR2 from the germline V gene are SGHDN and FVKESK. CDR3 DNA: TGTGCCAGCAGCTGGGCTAGCGGGAGAAATGTCTTTTACGAGCAGTACTTC. It yields the protein CASSWASGRNVFYEQYF.

V is TRBV3-1 (or the pseudogene TRBV3-2) and J is TRBJ1-5, with D possibly matching TRBD1 (5 bases). The V gene's germline CDR1 is LGHDT and CDR2 YNNKEL (reference sequence). Trimming took 3 bases from V and 11 from J, leaving 14 bases between them. The CDR3 spans 13 residues. CDR3 in DNA: TGTGCCAGCAGCCATGAGGGACGGGGGGCCCAGCATTTT. This translates into CASSHEGRGAQHF.

The rearrangement links TRBV3-1 (or the pseudogene TRBV3-2) to TRBJ1-3; the D gene is possibly TRBD1 (5 bases). The CDR3 contains 17 residues. Germline V gene data show CDR1 as LGHDT and CDR2 as YNNKEL (reference sequence). Deletions cut 0 bases from V and 2 bases from J, with 14 bases between. This CDR3 is CASSQDQGLRAGNTIYF. CDR3 nucleotides: TGTGCCAGCAGCCAAGATCAGGGTTTAAGGGCTGGAAACACCATATATTTT.

This chain joins TRBV6-5 and TRBJ1-1; D remains unclear. This CDR3 region has 12 residues. V lost 5 bases and J 0 bases, leaving 4 bases between the germline ends. CDR1 and CDR2 (germline): MNHEY, SVGAGI. This chain's CDR3 is CASSPLNTEAFF. The CDR3 DNA reads as TGTGCCAGCAGTCCATTGAACACTGAAGCTTTCTTT.

Here the CDR3 DNA reads TGTGCCTGGGCGACAGGGGGTGAAAAACTGTTTTTT. Encoded protein: CAWATGGEKLFF. The chain links TRBV30 to TRBJ1-4, with 9 bases fitting TRBD1. Germline V gene sequence: CDR1 GTSNPN, CDR2 SVGIG (reference sequence). There are 12 residues in the CDR3. V lost 5 bases, J lost 7 bases, and 2 bases stayed unmatched.

This chain uses TRBV2 with TRBJ1-5, with TRBD1 matching over 10 bases. The length of the CDR3 is 15 residues. V was pared by 3 bases and J by 7 bases, with 6 bases of the junction left unmatched. Germline assignment: CDR1 SNHLY and CDR2 FYNNEI. CDR3 bases: TGTGCCAGCAGTGACGACAGGGGGCCAGGACAGCCCCAGCATTTT. Translated, it gives CASSDDRGPGQPQHF.

This rearrangement joins TRBV6-5 to TRBJ2-3; a possible D gene is TRBD2 (6 bases). Per germline, CDR1 MNHEY and CDR2 SVGAGI. The V end was cut by 6 bases, the J end by 1 base, with 14 bases between. The CDR3 runs 15 residues. CDR3 loop: CASSALAPRTDTQYF. The CDR3 DNA sequence: TGTGCCAGCAGCGCTCTAGCGCCACGCACAGATACGCAGTATTTT.

V gene TRBV19 combines with J gene TRBJ2-2; 7 nucleotides match TRBD2. CDR1 and CDR2 from the germline V gene are LNHDA and SQIVND (reference sequence). V lost 7 bases to trimming and J lost 5 bases; unmatched junction nucleotides: 10. The CDR3 has 15 amino acids. This CDR3 reads CASTLGEGGTGELFF. CDR3 nucleotides: TGTGCCAGTACCCTAGGGGAGGGAGGGACCGGGGAGCTGTTTTTT.

The chain links TRBV7-9 to TRBJ2-1; weak D call: TRBD1 (5 bases). CDR1 SEHNR and CDR2 FQNEAQ come from the germline V gene (reference sequence). V was trimmed by 8 bases and J by 6 bases, leaving 17 bases between them. The CDR3 is 14 amino acids. The chain's CDR3 is CASGKSTGTNEQFF. The CDR3 bases are TGTGCCAGCGGAAAAAGCACAGGTACCAATGAGCAGTTCTTC.

This clone was seen only once. The CDR3 loop reads CASSSASGLSNNEQFF. The CDR3 region has the DNA TGTGCCAGCAGCTCGGCTAGCGGCTTGTCAAACAATGAGCAGTTCTTC. This chain connects TRBV7-3 to TRBJ2-1; 7 bases map to TRBD2. After removal of 4 bases from V and 5 bases from J, the junction contained 11 bases not matched to a gene. Germline-derived CDR1 and CDR2 are SGHTA and FQGTGA. This CDR3 region has 16 residues. The full variable domain, completed using reference TRBV7-3 and TRBJ2-1, is GAGVSQTPSNKVTEKGKYVELRCDPISGHTALYWYRQSLGQGPEFLIYFQGTGAADDSGLPNDRFFAVRPEGSVSTLKIQRTERGDSAVYLCASSSASGLSNNEQFFGPGTRLTVL.